Shown below are 8 T cell receptor beta chains from a single sample sequenced in a study of T cell responses to AZD1222 COVID-19 vaccine. Libraries were prepared by immunoSEQ multiplex PCR; TCRdb keeps only in-frame clonotypes and omits some of them. The table records roughly 110,000 clones, 89% of them present only once. The sample in question was peripheral blood, obtained on day 0 of AZD1222 vaccination. These receptors all stem from an adult in good health.

This chain links TRBV5-4 with TRBJ2-2; D remains unclear. From germline, CDR1 is SGHNT and CDR2 YYREEE (reference sequence). Trimming shortened V by 4 bases and J by 6 bases, and 13 bases separated the two germline ends. This CDR3 contains 14 residues. CDR3 bases: TGTGCCAGCAGCGGAAATCAGGTACCCGGGGAGCTGTTTTTT. This translates into CASSGNQVPGELFF.

The chain carries TRBV19 and TRBJ2-5; unclear D gene. CDR1 and CDR2 from the germline V gene are LNHDA and SQIVND (reference sequence). The CDR3 covers 13 residues. V gave up 6 bases and J gave up 4 bases, with 12 bases separating them. Here the CDR3 reads CASSPAEGETQYF. The DNA for the CDR3 is TGTGCCAGTAGCCCGGCTGAAGGAGAGACCCAGTACTTC.

V and J are TRBV2 and TRBJ2-7, with 12 positions matching TRBD2. Germline V gene sequence: CDR1 SNHLY, CDR2 FYNNEI. There are 16 residues in the CDR3. Trimming removed 4 bases from V and 6 bases from J; junction bases left unmatched: 10. In nucleotides, the CDR3 is TGTGCCAGCAGTGCTGAGACTAGCGGGAGTTCTAGCGAGCAGTACTTC. Amino acids: CASSAETSGSSSEQYF.

This chain connects TRBV11-2 to TRBJ1-2, with 8 positions matching TRBD1. From germline, CDR1 is SGHAT and CDR2 FQNNGV. The CDR3 sequence is 15 residues long. V was clipped by 5 bases and J by 8 bases; unmatched bases: 13. CDR3 sequence reads: CASSPLPRQGSGYTF. CDR3 bases: TGTGCCAGCAGCCCACTCCCCAGACAGGGGAGCGGCTACACCTTC.

The chain carries TRBV30 and TRBJ2-7, with D possibly being TRBD2 (5 bases). This CDR3 is built from 11 residues. V shed 3 bases and J shed 4 bases, with 7 bases lying between them. Germline CDR1 is GTSNPN and CDR2 is SVGIG (reference sequence). The CDR3 sequence: CAWRKRYEQYF. The CDR3 coding sequence is TGTGCCTGGAGGAAGCGGTACGAGCAGTACTTC.

This clone was found once. The rearrangement joins TRBV6-2 or TRBV6-3 to TRBJ2-2; D is possibly TRBD2 (6 bases). CDR1 is MNHEY and CDR2 is SVGEGT in the germline V gene. The CDR3 is 15 residues long. The ends were cut back, 6 bases at V and 2 bases at J, with 13 bases in the middle. The CDR3 loop reads CASSRDSHNTGELFF. As DNA, the CDR3 is TGTGCCAGCAGCCGGGACTCACACAACACCGGGGAGCTGTTTTTT.

The rearrangement joins TRBV6-5 to TRBJ1-2; D gene uncertain. This CDR3 comprises 14 residues. The V end was cut by 6 bases, the J end by 0 bases, with 11 bases between. Germline V lookup: CDR1 MNHEY, CDR2 SVGAGI. CDR3 bases: TGTGCCAGCAGCCCCCTGGTTACTAACTATGGCTACACCTTC. This gives the protein CASSPLVTNYGYTF.

This clone was picked up one time. This sequence joins TRBV5-6 and TRBJ2-3; 13 bases agree with TRBD2. Trimming removed 4 bases from V and 2 bases from J; junction bases left unmatched: 4. Germline CDR1 is SGHDT and CDR2 is YYEEEE. There are 16 residues in the CDR3. The CDR3 loop is CASSPGLAGITDTQYF. The CDR3 DNA reads as TGTGCCAGCAGCCCGGGACTAGCGGGGATCACAGATACGCAGTATTTT.